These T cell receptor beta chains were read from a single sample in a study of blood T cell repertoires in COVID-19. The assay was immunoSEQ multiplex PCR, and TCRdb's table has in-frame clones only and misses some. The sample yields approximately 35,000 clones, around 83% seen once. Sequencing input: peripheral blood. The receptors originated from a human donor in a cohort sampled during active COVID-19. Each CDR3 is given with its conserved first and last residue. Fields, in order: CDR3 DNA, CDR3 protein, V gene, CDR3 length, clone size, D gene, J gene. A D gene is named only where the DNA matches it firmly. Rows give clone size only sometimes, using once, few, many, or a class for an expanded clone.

TGTGCCAGCACCCGACAGGGACTGAGCACAGATACGCAGTATTTT	CASTRQGLSTDTQYF	TRBV6-5	15	-	-	TRBJ2-3
TGTGCCAGCAGCTCGGAAGGACAGAGAGGGACTGAAGCTTTCTTT	CASSSEGQRGTEAFF	TRBV7-2	15	few	-	TRBJ1-1
TGTGCCAGCAGGTTGGACAATTTAGCCAAAAACATTCAGTACTTC	CASRLDNLAKNIQYF	TRBV6-6	15	many	-	TRBJ2-4
TGTGCCAGCAGTTGGGGGCAGGGTAAGGGCTACACCTTC	CASSWGQGKGYTF	TRBV27	13	-	-	TRBJ1-2
TGTGCCAGCAGTCTCCAGACAGGGAACACTGAAGCTTTCTTT	CASSLQTGNTEAFF	TRBV3-1/TRBV3-2	14	-	-	TRBJ1-1
TGTGCCAGCAGCCGGGCCCGTGGGGGGAACTCCTACAATGAGCAGTTCTTC	CASSRARGGNSYNEQFF	TRBV7-9	17	-	-	TRBJ2-1
TGTGCCACCAGCAGAGTTGGAGAGGCCCCTGGAAACACCATATATTTT	CATSRVGEAPGNTIYF	TRBV15	16	once	-	TRBJ1-3
TGTGCCAGCTCGCAAAGGACAGACGAGTATGGCTACACCTTC	CASSQRTDEYGYTF	TRBV18	14	-	-	TRBJ1-2
TGTGCCAGCAGTCACTCCCGGACAGTCTCTGGAAACACCATATATTTT	CASSHSRTVSGNTIYF	TRBV6-2/TRBV6-3	16	-	-	TRBJ1-3
TGTGCCAGCAGCTTGACAGGGGCCACCGGGGAGCTGTTTTTT	CASSLTGATGELFF	TRBV11-2	14	-	TRBD1	TRBJ2-2
TGTGCCAGCAGCTTCAGGGCGGACAATGAGCAGTTCTTC	CASSFRADNEQFF	TRBV7-8	13	-	-	TRBJ2-1
TGTGCCAGCAGCTTGGGCAGGGGGGAGACCCAGTACTTC	CASSLGRGETQYF	TRBV11-2	13	-	TRBD1	TRBJ2-5
TGTGCCAGCAGCCAAGACTCCGGGGGGTCACCCCTCCACTTT	CASSQDSGGSPLHF	TRBV3-1/TRBV3-2	14	-	-	TRBJ1-6
TGTGCCAGCAGTGAAGGACAGGGCAAAAACATTCAGTACTTC	CASSEGQGKNIQYF	TRBV25-1	14	-	TRBD1	TRBJ2-4
TGTGCCAGTAGTATGTTGGACAGGGTAGAGACCCAGTACTTC	CASSMLDRVETQYF	TRBV19	14	-	TRBD1	TRBJ2-5
TGCGCCAGCAGCCAGAGGGGGGGTCGACTCTCGAATGAAAAACTGTTTTTT	CASSQRGGRLSNEKLFF	TRBV4-1	17	-	-	TRBJ1-4
TGTGCCAGCAGCCGGCAGGGGAAGGGCGGGGAGCTGTTTTTT	CASSRQGKGGELFF	TRBV27	14	-	-	TRBJ2-2
TGTGCCAGCAGCTTGGACAGGGAAGATGGCTACACCTTC	CASSLDREDGYTF	TRBV7-2	13	-	TRBD1	TRBJ1-2
TGTGCCAGCAGCTCCCTACTAGCGGCTCCCTACGAGCAGTACTTC	CASSSLLAAPYEQYF	TRBV7-2	15	-	TRBD2	TRBJ2-7
TGTGCCAGCAGCTGGACAGACACCGGGGAGCTGTTTTTT	CASSWTDTGELFF	TRBV7-6	13	-	-	TRBJ2-2
TGTGCCAGCAGCTTAGGAGGGAGCTCCTATAATTCACCCCTCCACTTT	CASSLGGSSYNSPLHF	TRBV7-6	16	-	-	TRBJ1-6
TGTGCCAGCAGCTCGACAGGGTACTACGAGCAGTACTTC	CASSSTGYYEQYF	TRBV7-2	13	-	TRBD1	TRBJ2-7
TGTGCCAGCTCACTGACTAGAGGCCGGGAGACCCAGTACTTC	CASSLTRGRETQYF	TRBV18	14	-	-	TRBJ2-5
TGTGCCAGCAGCTCCGACAGGGACACTGAAGCTTTCTTT	CASSSDRDTEAFF	TRBV7-6	13	-	TRBD1	TRBJ1-1
TGTGCCAGCAGCCGTACAGACACTGAAGCTTTCTTT	CASSRTDTEAFF	TRBV3-1/TRBV3-2	12	once	-	TRBJ1-1
TGTGCCAGCAGCAAAGGAGGGGGGGGACTAGCGGGGGAGCCATGTGGCGGAGAGCAGTACTTC	CASSKGGGGLAGEPCGGEQYF	TRBV21-1	21	-	-	TRBJ2-7
TGTGCCAGTAGTACGCGGATAGGGGAAAACACTGAAGCTTTCTTT	CASSTRIGENTEAFF	TRBV19	15	-	-	TRBJ1-1
TGTGCCAGCAGTTTACAGGGGCGGTCTAATGAAAAACTGTTTTTT	CASSLQGRSNEKLFF	TRBV27	15	few	-	TRBJ1-4
TGTGCCAGCAGCGTCCCTCAGGGGAAGGGGGCTGAAGCTTTCTTT	CASSVPQGKGAEAFF	TRBV7-2	15	-	-	TRBJ1-1
TGTGCCAGCAGTCGAGGCGGCGGAAAAGGAGCTTTCTTT	CASSRGGGKGAFF	TRBV7-9	13	-	-	TRBJ1-1
TGTGCCAGCAGCGTCCAACAGGGGGTGGGACAAGAGACCCAGTACTTC	CASSVQQGVGQETQYF	TRBV9	16	-	TRBD1	TRBJ2-5
TGTGCCAGCAGCTTAGGACAGGGTCGCATTCAGTACTTC	CASSLGQGRIQYF	TRBV11-2	13	-	TRBD1	TRBJ2-4
TGTGCCAGTAGTAAGACAGGGGGCAGCTACAATGAGCAGTTCTTC	CASSKTGGSYNEQFF	TRBV19	15	-	TRBD1	TRBJ2-1
TGTGCCAGCAGTAGAGGGGAGGGTACTGAAGCTTTCTTT	CASSRGEGTEAFF	TRBV6-5	13	-	-	TRBJ1-1
TGTGCCCAAGCTTACTACTCCGGGAGCTATGGCTACACCTTC	CAQAYYSGSYGYTF	TRBV7-5	14	-	-	TRBJ1-2
TGTGCCAGCTCACTAAGCAGGCGGGGTAAAGGAGAGACCCAGTACTTC	CASSLSRRGKGETQYF	TRBV18	16	-	-	TRBJ2-5
TGTGCCAGTACCCATAGCGGGGTTTCAGATACGCAGTATTTT	CASTHSGVSDTQYF	TRBV19	14	-	TRBD2	TRBJ2-3
TGTGCCAGCAGTTCAATGCTAGCGGGGGGAGACAATGAGCAGTTCTTC	CASSSMLAGGDNEQFF	TRBV6-6	16	-	TRBD2	TRBJ2-1
TGCGCCAGCAGCTTGTTACTGACAGGGTTGGGTGAAAAACTGTTTTTT	CASSLLLTGLGEKLFF	TRBV5-1	16	-	TRBD1	TRBJ1-4
TGTGCCAGCTCACCCCAAGGACAGGGGGCCTACAATGAGCAGTTCTTC	CASSPQGQGAYNEQFF	TRBV18	16	-	TRBD1	TRBJ2-1
TGTGCCAGCTCAAGGACTATTCAAGAGACCCAGTACTTC	CASSRTIQETQYF	TRBV18	13	-	-	TRBJ2-5
TGCGCCAGCAGTGAGAGCGGGGCGCAAAGCGAGCAGTACTTC	CASSESGAQSEQYF	TRBV10-1	14	-	TRBD2	TRBJ2-7
TGTGCCAGCAGAGAACAGGGGGCAAGCAATCAGCCCCAGCATTTT	CASREQGASNQPQHF	TRBV28	15	-	TRBD1	TRBJ1-5
TGCGCCAGCAGTCACTCCGGGACAGGTGGAAACACCGGGGAGCTGTTTTTT	CASSHSGTGGNTGELFF	TRBV23-1	17	-	TRBD1	TRBJ2-2